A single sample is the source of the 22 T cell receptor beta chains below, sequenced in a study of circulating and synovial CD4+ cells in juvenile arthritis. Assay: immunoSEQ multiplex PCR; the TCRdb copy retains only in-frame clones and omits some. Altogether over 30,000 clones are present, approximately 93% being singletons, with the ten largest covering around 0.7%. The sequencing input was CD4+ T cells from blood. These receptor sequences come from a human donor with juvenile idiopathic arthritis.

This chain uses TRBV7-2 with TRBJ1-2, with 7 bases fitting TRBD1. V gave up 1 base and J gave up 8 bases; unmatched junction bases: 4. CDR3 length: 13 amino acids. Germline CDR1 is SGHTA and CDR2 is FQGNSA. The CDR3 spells CASSLGRDRGYTF. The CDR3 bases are TGTGCCAGCAGCTTAGGGAGGGACAGAGGCTACACCTTC.

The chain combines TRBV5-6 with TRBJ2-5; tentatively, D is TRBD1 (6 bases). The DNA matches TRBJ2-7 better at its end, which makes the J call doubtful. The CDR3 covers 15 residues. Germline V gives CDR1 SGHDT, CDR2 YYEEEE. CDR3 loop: CASSLAPRGIYEQYF. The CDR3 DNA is TGTGCCAGCAGCTTGGCCCCCAGGGGTATCTACGAGCAGTACTTC.

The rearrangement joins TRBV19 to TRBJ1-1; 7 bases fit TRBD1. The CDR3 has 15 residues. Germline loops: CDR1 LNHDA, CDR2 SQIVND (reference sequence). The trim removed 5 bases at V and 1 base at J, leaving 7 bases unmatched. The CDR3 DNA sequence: TGTGCCAGTAGTCTCCCCGGGACAGAGAACACTGAAGCTTTCTTT. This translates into CASSLPGTENTEAFF.

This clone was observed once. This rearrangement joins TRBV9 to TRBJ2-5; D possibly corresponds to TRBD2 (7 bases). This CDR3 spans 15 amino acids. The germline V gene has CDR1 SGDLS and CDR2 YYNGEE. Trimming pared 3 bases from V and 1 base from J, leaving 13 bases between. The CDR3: CASSAVGGPQETQYF. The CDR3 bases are TGTGCCAGCAGCGCAGTGGGGGGGCCCCAAGAGACCCAGTACTTC. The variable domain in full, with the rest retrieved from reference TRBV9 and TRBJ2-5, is DSGVTQTPKHLITATGQRVTLRCSPRSGDLSVYWYQQSLDQGLQFLIQYYNGEERAKGNILERFSAQQFPDLHSELNLSSLELGDSALYFCASSAVGGPQETQYFGPGTRLLVL.

CDR3 sequence (DNA): TGTGCCAGCAGGTATAGCGGGGGACGGAATGAGCAGTTCTTC. Translation: CASRYSGGRNEQFF. V is TRBV5-4 and J is TRBJ2-1; TRBD2 matches 9 bases. CDR1 is SGHNT and CDR2 is YYREEE in the germline V gene (reference sequence). The CDR3 covers 14 residues. With V trimmed by 5 bases and J by 7 bases, 7 bases remained unmatched.

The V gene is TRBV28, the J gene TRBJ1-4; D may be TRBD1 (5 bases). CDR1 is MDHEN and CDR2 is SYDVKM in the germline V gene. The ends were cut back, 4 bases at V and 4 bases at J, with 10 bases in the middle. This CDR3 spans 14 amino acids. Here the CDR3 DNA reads TGTGCCAGCAGTTCCGGGGGTATTAATGAAAAACTGTTTTTT. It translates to CASSSGGINEKLFF.

CDR3 nucleotides: TGTGCCAGCAGCCCGTTCACAGGGGGCAGCTATGGCTACACCTTC. It specifies CASSPFTGGSYGYTF. The chain has TRBV27 and TRBJ1-2, with 9 bases matching TRBD1. This CDR3 comprises 15 residues. With V trimmed by 6 bases and J by 4 bases, 9 bases remained unmatched. Germline-derived CDR1 and CDR2 are MNHEY and SMNVEV (reference sequence).

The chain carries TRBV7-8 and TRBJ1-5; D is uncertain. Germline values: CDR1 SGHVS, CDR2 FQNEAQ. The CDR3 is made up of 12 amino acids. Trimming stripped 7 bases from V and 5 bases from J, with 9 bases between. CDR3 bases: TGTGCCAGCAACGATCCAGATCAGCCCCAGCATTTT. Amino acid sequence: CASNDPDQPQHF.

The CDR3 is CASSLRLAGFTDTQYF. The CDR3 DNA is TGTGCCAGCAGCTTAAGACTAGCGGGTTTCACAGATACGCAGTATTTT. V is TRBV7-2 and J is TRBJ2-3; 10 bases match TRBD2. V lost 2 bases and J lost 2; bases outside the gene matches: 4. Per germline, CDR1 SGHTA and CDR2 FQGNSA. CDR3 size: 16 residues.

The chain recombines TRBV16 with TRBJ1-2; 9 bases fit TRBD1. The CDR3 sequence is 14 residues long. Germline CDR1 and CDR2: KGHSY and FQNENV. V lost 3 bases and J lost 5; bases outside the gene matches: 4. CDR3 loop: CASSQGTGRYGYTF. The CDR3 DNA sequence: TGTGCCAGCAGCCAGGGGACAGGGAGGTATGGCTACACCTTC.

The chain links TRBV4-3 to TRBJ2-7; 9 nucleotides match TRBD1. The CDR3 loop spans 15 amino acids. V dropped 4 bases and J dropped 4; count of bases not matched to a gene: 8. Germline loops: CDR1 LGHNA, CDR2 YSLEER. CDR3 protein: CASSLSTGGGYEQYF. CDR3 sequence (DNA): TGCGCCAGCAGCCTATCAACAGGGGGCGGGTACGAGCAGTACTTC.

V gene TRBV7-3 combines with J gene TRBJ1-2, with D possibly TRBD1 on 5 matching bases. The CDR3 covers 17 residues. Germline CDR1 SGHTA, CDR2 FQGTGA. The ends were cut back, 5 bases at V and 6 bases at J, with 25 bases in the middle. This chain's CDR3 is CASSPHLLKQGKDGYTF. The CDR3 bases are TGTGCCAGCAGCCCACACCTCCTCAAGCAGGGTAAGGATGGCTACACCTTC.

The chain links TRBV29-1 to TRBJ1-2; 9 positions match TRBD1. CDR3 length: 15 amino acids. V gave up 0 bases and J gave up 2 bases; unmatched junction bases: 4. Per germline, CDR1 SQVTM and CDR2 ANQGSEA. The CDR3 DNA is TGCAGCGTTGAAGATAGGGACAGGGAGAACTATGGCTACACCTTC. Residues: CSVEDRDRENYGYTF. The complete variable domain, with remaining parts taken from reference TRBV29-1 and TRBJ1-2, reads SAVISQKPSRDICQRGTSLTIQCQVDSQVTMMFWYRQQPGQSLTLIATANQGSEATYESGFVIDKFPISRPNLTFSTLTVSNMSPEDSSIYLCSVEDRDRENYGYTFGSGTRLTVV.

CDR3 sequence reads: CASSRLRDSRNYGYTF. CDR3 nucleotides: TGCGCCAGCAGCCGACTACGGGACAGCCGGAACTATGGCTACACCTTC. This chain joins TRBV4-1 and TRBJ1-2, with 7 nucleotides matching TRBD1. The CDR3 is 16 amino acids. Germline V gene sequence: CDR1 MGHRA, CDR2 YSYEKL. The junction had 10 bases not matched to a gene; V was cut back by 4 bases and J by 2 bases.

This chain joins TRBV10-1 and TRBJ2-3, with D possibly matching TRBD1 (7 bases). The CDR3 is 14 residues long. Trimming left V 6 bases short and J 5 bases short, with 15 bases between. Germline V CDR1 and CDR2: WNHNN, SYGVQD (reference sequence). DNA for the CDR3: TGCGCCAGCAGCCCCCCAGGGGGAGGAGATACGCAGTATTTT. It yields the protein CASSPPGGGDTQYF.

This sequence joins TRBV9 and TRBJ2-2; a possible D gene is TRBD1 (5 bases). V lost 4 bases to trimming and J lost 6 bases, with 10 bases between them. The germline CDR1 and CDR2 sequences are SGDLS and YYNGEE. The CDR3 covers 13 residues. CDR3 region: CASSPQGAGELFF. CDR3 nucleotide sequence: TGTGCCAGCAGCCCCCAAGGGGCCGGGGAGCTGTTTTTT.

CDR3 sequence: CASYDRQGYGYTF. As DNA, the CDR3 is TGTGCCAGTTATGATCGACAGGGCTATGGCTACACCTTC. The genes are TRBV19 and TRBJ1-2, with TRBD1 matching over 7 bases. Germline V gives CDR1 LNHDA, CDR2 SQIVND (reference sequence). This CDR3 is 13 amino acids long. Trimming at V came to 8 bases and at J to 4 bases, leaving 7 bases not matched to a gene.

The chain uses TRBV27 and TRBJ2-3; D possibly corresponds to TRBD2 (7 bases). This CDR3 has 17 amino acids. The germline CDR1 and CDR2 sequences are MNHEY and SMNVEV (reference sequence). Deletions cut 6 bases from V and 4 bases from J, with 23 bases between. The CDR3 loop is CASRFSWGGVRADTQYF. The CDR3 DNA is TGTGCCAGCAGGTTCTCTTGGGGGGGCGTGAGGGCAGATACGCAGTATTTT.

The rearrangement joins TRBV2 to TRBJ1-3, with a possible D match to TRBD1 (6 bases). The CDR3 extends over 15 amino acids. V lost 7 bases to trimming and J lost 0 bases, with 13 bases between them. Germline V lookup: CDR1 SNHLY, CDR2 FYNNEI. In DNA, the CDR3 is TGTGCCAGCAAGATACAGGGATACTCTGGAAACACCATATATTTT. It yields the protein CASKIQGYSGNTIYF.

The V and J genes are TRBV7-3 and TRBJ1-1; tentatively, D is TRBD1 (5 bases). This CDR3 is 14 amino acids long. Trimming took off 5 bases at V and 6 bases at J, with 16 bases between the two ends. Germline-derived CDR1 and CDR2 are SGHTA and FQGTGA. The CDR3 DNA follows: TGTGCCAGCAGCACCCAGGGTAAAGGGGCTGAAGCTTTCTTT. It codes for CASSTQGKGAEAFF.

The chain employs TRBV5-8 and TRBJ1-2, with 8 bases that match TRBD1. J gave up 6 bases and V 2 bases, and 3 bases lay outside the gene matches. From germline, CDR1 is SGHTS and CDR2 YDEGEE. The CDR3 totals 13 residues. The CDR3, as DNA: TGTGCCAGCAGCTTCGTGGACAGGGATGGCTACACCTTC. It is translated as CASSFVDRDGYTF.

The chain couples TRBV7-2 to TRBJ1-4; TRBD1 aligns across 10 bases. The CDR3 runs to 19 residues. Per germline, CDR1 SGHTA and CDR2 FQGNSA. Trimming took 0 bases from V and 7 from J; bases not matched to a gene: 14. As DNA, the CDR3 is TGTGCCAGCAGCTTAGCAGACAGGGGGCTTACTAACCTGGGTGAAAAACTGTTTTTT. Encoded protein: CASSLADRGLTNLGEKLFF.